The 21 T cell receptor beta chains below were found in one sample sequenced in a study of vaccination and CD4 T cells after COVID-19. The study sequenced cultured CD4+ T cell DNA using the Oncomine TCR Beta short-read assay. TCRdb called the PCR reads again in MiXCR, with one record for every CDR3 protein. Of about 17,000 distinct CDR3 sequences in the sample, around a third were seen once. Which antigens these TCRs recognize remains unknown. The sample's treatment: approximately 9-day PBMC culture with coronavirus spike peptide pools or control peptides (ViraFEST assay). Sequencing input: cultured CD4+ T cells from blood. Source of these receptors: a human donor with COVID-19.

This chain connects TRBV6-5 to TRBJ2-1, with 7 nucleotides matching TRBD1. Per germline, CDR1 MNHEY and CDR2 SVGAGI. Trimming at V came to 3 bases and at J to 5 bases, leaving 13 bases not matched to a gene. This CDR3 comprises 17 residues. CDR3 in amino acids: CASSYGVHRGIDNEQFF. DNA for the CDR3: TGTGCCAGCAGTTATGGGGTACACAGGGGCATTGACAATGAGCAGTTCTTC.

V and J are TRBV6-1 and TRBJ1-2; 8 nucleotides line up with TRBD1. The CDR3 is made up of 14 amino acids. CDR1 is MNHNS and CDR2 is SASEGT in the germline V gene. Trimming removed 6 bases from V and 1 base from J; junction bases left unmatched: 4. The CDR3 spells CASRATGGNYGYTF. CDR3 nucleotide sequence: TGTGCCAGCAGGGCCACAGGGGGTAACTATGGCTACACCTTC.

In DNA form, the CDR3 reads TGTGCCAGCAGTACGTACGAGGGGAACTATGGCTACACCTTC. Amino acids: CASSTYEGNYGYTF. This chain joins TRBV6-2 or TRBV6-3 and TRBJ1-2, with a weak D call TRBD1 (5 bases). The germline V and J ends were trimmed by 5 bases and 2 bases, with 12 bases remaining between them. CDR1 MNHEY and CDR2 SVGEGT come from the germline V gene. The length of the CDR3 is 14 residues.

The rearrangement joins TRBV20-1 to TRBJ2-4, with TRBD2 identical over 7 bases. J gave up 8 bases and V 4 bases, and 11 bases lay outside the gene matches. In germline, CDR1 is DFQATT, CDR2 SNEGSKA (reference sequence). This CDR3 has 14 residues. The CDR3 coding sequence is TGCAGTGCTATATCTAGCGGTCGAGGGGACATTCAGTACTTC. This codes for CSAISSGRGDIQYF.

The rearrangement joins TRBV7-8 to TRBJ2-5; D may be TRBD2 (5 bases). CDR1 SGHVS and CDR2 FQNEAQ come from the germline V gene. Trimming left V 4 bases short and J 2 bases short, with 11 bases between. The CDR3 has 14 amino acids. CDR3 sequence: CASSYRTQQETQYF. The CDR3 region has the DNA TGTGCCAGCAGCTACCGGACTCAACAAGAGACCCAGTACTTC.

This chain joins TRBV28 and TRBJ2-2; D gene uncertain. V shed 7 bases and J shed 3 bases, with 9 bases lying between them. CDR1 is MDHEN, CDR2 SYDVKM, per germline. The CDR3 is 13 residues long. The CDR3 sequence: CASTASYTGELFF. CDR3 nucleotides: TGTGCCAGCACGGCCAGCTACACCGGGGAGCTGTTTTTT.

This clonotype appeared a few times. The genes are TRBV20-1 and TRBJ2-5, with TRBD2 matching over 10 bases. The V segment lost 6 bases and the J segment 4 bases; nucleotides outside the gene matches: 11. This CDR3 region has 15 residues. Germline V gene lookup returns CDR1 DFQATT and CDR2 SNEGSKA (reference sequence). The chain's CDR3 is CSARAGGPALETQYF. The CDR3 nucleotides are TGCAGTGCCCGAGCGGGGGGGCCGGCGCTAGAGACCCAGTACTTC.

The CDR3 region is CASRDRGTSGYTF. The CDR3 DNA is TGTGCCAGCCGGGACAGGGGCACTTCGGGCTACACCTTC. The chain employs TRBV2 and TRBJ1-2; 10 positions match TRBD1. The CDR3 spans 13 residues. Unmatched junction bases numbered 8, after V lost 8 bases and J lost 8 bases. Germline V gives CDR1 SNHLY, CDR2 FYNNEI.

By share, this clonotype counts as medium-sized. The genes are TRBV6-1 and TRBJ2-5, with 9 bases aligning to TRBD1. Per the germline V gene, CDR1 is MNHNS and CDR2 is SASEGT. This CDR3 spans 14 amino acids. V gave up 6 bases and J gave up 5 bases; unmatched junction bases: 7. CDR3 sequence (DNA): TGTGCCAGCAGCGCCGGGACAGGGTGGGAGACCCAGTACTTC. This sequence encodes CASSAGTGWETQYF.

This clonotype was found a few times. The V and J genes are TRBV19 and TRBJ2-5; 11 nucleotides align to TRBD1. J lost 4 bases, V lost 2 bases, and 3 bases had no gene match. CDR1 is LNHDA and CDR2 is SQIVND in the germline V gene (reference sequence). This CDR3 contains 15 residues. This chain's CDR3 is CASSIQGQGGETQYF. The CDR3 DNA reads TGTGCCAGTAGTATACAGGGACAGGGGGGAGAGACCCAGTACTTC.

This sequence joins TRBV20-1 and TRBJ1-5, with 7 bases lining up with TRBD1. Germline assignment: CDR1 DFQATT and CDR2 SNEGSKA (reference sequence). With V trimmed by 0 bases and J by 5 bases, 7 bases remained unmatched. The CDR3 spans 15 residues. CDR3 residues: CSARDRGLGDQPQHF. In DNA form, the CDR3 reads TGCAGTGCTAGAGACAGGGGGTTAGGTGATCAGCCCCAGCATTTT.

This clonotype was detected a few times. CDR3 coding DNA: TGCGCCAGCAGCTTGGTCGTGGGGCGGAATTCACCCCTCCACTTT. Its translation: CASSLVVGRNSPLHF. V and J are TRBV5-1 and TRBJ1-6; tentatively, D is TRBD1 (5 bases). Germline loops: CDR1 SGHRS, CDR2 YFSETQ. The CDR3 consists of 15 residues. Trimming shortened V by 0 bases and J by 7 bases, and 11 bases separated the two germline ends.

Details on this clonotype: No DNA is shown, since the ends of the CDR3 on it are uncertain; the CDR3 is the one TCRdb lists. The chain combines TRBV12-3 or TRBV12-4 with TRBJ1-4. Including both end residues, the CDR3 is 22 amino acids long. The CDR3 sequence: CASTNQTSMYLCASSTNEKLFF.

J is TRBJ1-4 and V is TRBV7-2; 9 positions match TRBD1. V gave up 1 base and J gave up 5 bases; unmatched junction bases: 8. The CDR3 runs 17 residues. Germline V gives CDR1 SGHTA, CDR2 FQGNSA. The DNA for the CDR3 is TGTGCCAGCAGCTTAGGCTGGGGGGACAGGGTAAATGAAAAACTGTTTTTT. Its protein product is CASSLGWGDRVNEKLFF.

A single count supports this clonotype. This chain joins TRBV5-4 and TRBJ2-7; D is undetermined. The CDR3 loop spans 14 amino acids. CDR1 is SGHNT, CDR2 YYREEE, per germline (reference sequence). Trimming stripped 4 bases from V and 1 base from J, with 12 bases between. This chain's CDR3 is CASSPGSGSYEQYF. The DNA for the CDR3 is TGTGCCAGCAGCCCGGGCTCCGGGTCCTACGAGCAGTACTTC.

CDR3 sequence (DNA): TGTGCCAGCAGCCAGTCGGGGCGGAACTATGGCTACACCTTC. This sequence encodes CASSQSGRNYGYTF. This rearrangement joins TRBV25-1 to TRBJ1-2; tentative D call: TRBD1 (5 bases). This CDR3 comprises 14 residues. Germline V gene lookup returns CDR1 MGHDK and CDR2 SYGVNS. V lost 6 bases, J lost 2 bases, and 13 bases lay in between.

This clonotype was found a few times. V is TRBV6-5 and J is TRBJ1-1; D is undetermined. Germline loops: CDR1 MNHEY, CDR2 SVGAGI. V lost 4 bases, J lost 13 bases, and 19 bases lay in between. This CDR3 comprises 13 residues. DNA of the CDR3: TGTGCCAGCAGTTCCCGGTCGGGGTTAAACGTTTTCTTT. This codes for CASSSRSGLNVFF.

The chain couples TRBV18 to TRBJ1-2; D may be TRBD1 (6 bases). The CDR3 has 14 residues. The germline gives CDR1 KGHSH, CDR2 LQKENI. Trimming shortened V by 1 base and J by 8 bases, and 14 bases separated the two germline ends. In DNA form, the CDR3 reads TGTGCCAGCTCACCACAAACAGGGTTACGCGGCTACACCTTC. Its translation is CASSPQTGLRGYTF.

This chain uses TRBV6-1 with TRBJ1-5; no clear D. V was shortened by 1 base and J by 0 bases, with 4 bases between the two germline ends. This CDR3 has 14 amino acids. CDR1 is MNHNS, CDR2 SASEGT, per germline. CDR3 residues: CASSEDYSNQPQHF. The CDR3 DNA sequence: TGTGCCAGCAGTGAAGACTATAGCAATCAGCCCCAGCATTTT.

In this sample, this clonotype turned up a few times. The gene calls are TRBV24-1 and TRBJ1-2, with 8 bases matching TRBD1. Germline CDR1 reads KGHDR; CDR2 reads SFDVKD. This CDR3 has 14 amino acids. The ends lost 7 bases at V and 5 bases at J; junction bases unmatched: 8. The CDR3 DNA follows: TGTGCCACCAGCCCCGGGACAGGCTCATATGGCTACACCTTC. The encoded protein is CATSPGTGSYGYTF.

The sample holds a few counts of this clonotype. The J gene is TRBJ1-1, the V gene TRBV7-2; 7 positions agree with TRBD1. V dropped 5 bases and J dropped 1; count of bases not matched to a gene: 7. Germline values: CDR1 SGHTA, CDR2 FQGNSA. The CDR3 consists of 15 residues. CDR3 nucleotides: TGTGCCAGCAGCCCTAGAAGGGGGCCGAACACTGAAGCTTTCTTT. As protein: CASSPRRGPNTEAFF.